This TCR beta chain was recorded in a study of blood T cell repertoires in COVID-19. About the research overall: Samples came from the United States, Italy and Spain, spanning acute and convalescent COVID-19. PBMCs, B-cell-depleted T cells, or T cells provided the cDNA or gDNA that made up the material.

Trimming left V 8 bases short and J 7 bases short, with 14 bases between. The CDR3 runs to 13 residues. Germline V gene data show CDR1 as SNHLY and CDR2 as FYNNEI. Authors' data handling: It was from reference gene primer amplification that nucleated cell counts were estimated. Produced via immunoSEQ multiplex PCR; TCRdb's table is partial and in-frame only. V, J and clone size were drawn from that table, and D and trimming were deduced from the DNA. The data hold tens of thousands of clones, with 85% to 90% observed a single time. Sequencing used peripheral blood. The clonotype originates from a man in his 70s with active or convalescent COVID-19. The rearrangement joins TRBV2 to TRBJ1-4; possibly TRBD1 for D (5 bases). CDR3 sequence (DNA): TGTGCCAGCCTCCGGGTTCAGGGTGAAAAACTGTTTTTT. Residues: CASLRVQGEKLFF.